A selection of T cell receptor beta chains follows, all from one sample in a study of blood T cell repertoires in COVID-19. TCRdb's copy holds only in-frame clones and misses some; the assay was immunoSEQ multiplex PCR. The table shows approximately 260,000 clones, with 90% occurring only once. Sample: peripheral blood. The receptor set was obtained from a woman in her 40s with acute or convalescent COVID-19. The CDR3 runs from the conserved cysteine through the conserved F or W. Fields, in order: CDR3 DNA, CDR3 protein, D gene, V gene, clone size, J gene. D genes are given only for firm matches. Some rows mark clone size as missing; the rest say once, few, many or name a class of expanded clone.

TGTGCCAGCAGTTACTTATGGGGACAGGGAAAAGAGACCCAGTACTTC | CASSYLWGQGKETQYF | TRBD1 | TRBV6-6 | NA | TRBJ2-5
TGTGCCAGCAGTTGGGGACAGGGTTTCACTGAAGCTTTCTTT | CASSWGQGFTEAFF | TRBD1 | TRBV6-5 | NA | TRBJ1-1
TGTGCCTGGAGTGTCCGGGGAGGGAGGATTGGAAACACCATATATTTT | CAWSVRGGRIGNTIYF | NA | TRBV30 | NA | TRBJ1-3
TGTGCCAGCAGCCCCGGGAACAATGAGCAGTTCTTC | CASSPGNNEQFF | NA | TRBV5-6 | NA | TRBJ2-1
TGTGCCAGCAGTTTATTATGGACTAACAATGAGCAGTTCTTC | CASSLLWTNNEQFF | NA | TRBV27 | NA | TRBJ2-1
TGTGCCAGCAGCCTTCAGGACACTGAAGCTTTCTTT | CASSLQDTEAFF | NA | TRBV9 | NA | TRBJ1-1
TGCGCCAGCAGCTTGACTCCACCGAGCTCTGGAAACACCATATATTTT | CASSLTPPSSGNTIYF | NA | TRBV5-1 | NA | TRBJ1-3
TGTGCCAGCAGCTTAGATCTTTATACTATGGATGGCTACACCTTC | CASSLDLYTMDGYTF | NA | TRBV7-8 | NA | TRBJ1-2
TGTGCCAGCAGTGAACGGACAGGGAACACTGAAGCTTTCTTT | CASSERTGNTEAFF | TRBD1 | TRBV2 | NA | TRBJ1-1
TGTGCCAGCAGCTCCGAACAGGGGTTAAAGAATGAGCAGTTCTTC | CASSSEQGLKNEQFF | TRBD1 | TRBV7-6 | NA | TRBJ2-1
TGTGCCAGCAGCCTATCGGTGAGCTACACTGAAGCTTTCTTT | CASSLSVSYTEAFF | NA | TRBV9 | NA | TRBJ1-1
TGCGCCAGCAGCCAACTAAACACCGGGGAGCTGTTTTTT | CASSQLNTGELFF | NA | TRBV4-1 | NA | TRBJ2-2
TGTGCCTGGAGCGCAGGGGGAAGCTATGGCTACACCTTC | CAWSAGGSYGYTF | TRBD1 | TRBV30 | NA | TRBJ1-2
TGTGCCAGCATTTACGGGGCCTACAATGAGCAGTTCTTC | CASIYGAYNEQFF | NA | TRBV6-9 | once | TRBJ2-1
TGTGCCAGCAGTTTAAGATATGGGGACAGGGAATTACTGACTTTC | CASSLRYGDRELLTF | TRBD1 | TRBV27 | NA | TRBJ2-6
TGTGCCAGCAGCCCGCTCGGGGGGAATGAAAAACTGTTTTTT | CASSPLGGNEKLFF | NA | TRBV3-1/TRBV3-2 | NA | TRBJ1-4
TGCGCCAGTTCACTTTGGGACAGGAGTAATTCACCCCTCCACTTT | CASSLWDRSNSPLHF | TRBD1 | TRBV5-1 | NA | TRBJ1-6
TGTGCCAGCAGCAGAACCGGACAGGGGCGGATTAGGGGAATGAACACTGAAGCTTTCTTT | CASSRTGQGRIRGMNTEAFF | TRBD1 | TRBV9 | NA | TRBJ1-1
TGCGCCAGCAACCTCTACGGGGGAACTAATGAAAAACTGTTTTTT | CASNLYGGTNEKLFF | NA | TRBV5-1 | NA | TRBJ1-4
TGTGCCAGCAGTTACTCAGTGGGAGGAGGGTACAATGAGCAGTTCTTC | CASSYSVGGGYNEQFF | NA | TRBV6-5 | NA | TRBJ2-1
TGTGCCAGCTCACCAACGGGGACAACCCTTAACTATGGCTACACCTTC | CASSPTGTTLNYGYTF | NA | TRBV18 | few | TRBJ1-2
TGTGCCAGCAGAAAGTCCCGGGACATCGCCAATGAAAAACTGTTTTTT | CASRKSRDIANEKLFF | NA | TRBV5-4 | NA | TRBJ1-4
TGTGCCAGCTGTTTGGGGGGTGAGACCCAGTACTTC | CASCLGGETQYF | NA | TRBV3-1/TRBV3-2 | NA | TRBJ2-5
TGTGCCATCACCCTGACAGGGGGCGAAGGGGGCTACACCTTC | CAITLTGGEGGYTF | TRBD1 | TRBV10-3 | NA | TRBJ1-2
TGTGCCAGCAGCTTCATTAGCAATCAGCCCCAGCATTTT | CASSFISNQPQHF | NA | TRBV7-9 | NA | TRBJ1-5
TGTGCCAGCAGCGTAGCGAGGGGAGGGGGGCATGGCTACACCTTC | CASSVARGGGHGYTF | NA | TRBV9 | NA | TRBJ1-2
TGTGCCAGCAGCTTAGATGCTGGCAGTTATTCTGAAAAACTGTTTTTT | CASSLDAGSYSEKLFF | NA | TRBV7-9 | few | TRBJ1-4
TGTGCCAGCTCACCACAGGGGGGACAGGGTACTTTTGAGCCCCAGCATTTT | CASSPQGGQGTFEPQHF | TRBD1 | TRBV18 | NA | TRBJ1-5
TGTGCCAGCAGTGACTCTGGGGGGGGGTCACCCCTCCACTTT | CASSDSGGGSPLHF | NA | TRBV6-4 | once | TRBJ1-6
TGTGCCAGCAGTCCGGGACAGGGGGCCGGGGAGCTGTTTTTT | CASSPGQGAGELFF | TRBD1 | TRBV6-4 | NA | TRBJ2-2
TGTGCAAGTCTCAGGGGAAATCAGCCCCAGCATTTT | CASLRGNQPQHF | NA | TRBV12-2 | NA | TRBJ1-5
TGTGCCAGCAGAATGGTAGCTGGAAACACCATATATTTT | CASRMVAGNTIYF | NA | TRBV11-2 | NA | TRBJ1-3
TGTGCCAGCAGCGCCGGCCAGGGGGTTTTCTCTGGGGCCAACGTCCTGACTTTC | CASSAGQGVFSGANVLTF | TRBD1 | TRBV9 | NA | TRBJ2-6
TGTGCCAGCAGGGACACCGCTAACTATGGCTACACCTTC | CASRDTANYGYTF | NA | TRBV28 | NA | TRBJ1-2
TGTGCCAGCAGCCGATCGGGGGGTAGAGGAAACACCATATATTTT | CASSRSGGRGNTIYF | NA | TRBV2 | NA | TRBJ1-3
TGCGCCAGCAGCCCCGTTGGGCTTTCGAACACCGGGGAGCTGTTTTTT | CASSPVGLSNTGELFF | NA | TRBV5-1 | NA | TRBJ2-2
TGTGCCAGCAGCTTGCATGGGGCCACTGAAGCTTTCTTT | CASSLHGATEAFF | NA | TRBV5-8 | NA | TRBJ1-1
TGTGCCTGGAGCTTACGAGGAGGTGAAAAACTGTTTTTT | CAWSLRGGEKLFF | NA | TRBV30 | NA | TRBJ1-4
TGTGCCAGCAGTCGAGACTATGGCTACACCTTC | CASSRDYGYTF | NA | TRBV9 | NA | TRBJ1-2
TGTGCCACCAGTGGAGTTGGGAGGGGAGGCGGCTACACCTTC | CATSGVGRGGGYTF | NA | TRBV24-1 | NA | TRBJ1-2
TGCAGCGTTCCTGGGACACCAAACTATGGCTACACCTTC | CSVPGTPNYGYTF | NA | TRBV29-1 | NA | TRBJ1-2
TGTGCTAGTGGTTCCACGTCGGGGGGCATTACCATGAACAATGAGCAGTTCTTC | CASGSTSGGITMNNEQFF | NA | TRBV12-5 | NA | TRBJ2-1
TGCGCCAGCAGCTGGGAGGACGTCCAAGAGACCCAGTACTTC | CASSWEDVQETQYF | NA | TRBV5-1 | NA | TRBJ2-5
TGTGCCAGTAGGAGGACAGGGAGATTCGAAAAACTGTTTTTT | CASRRTGRFEKLFF | TRBD1 | TRBV19 | NA | TRBJ1-4
TGTGCCAGCAGCCATGGGGGGGGCCCGGGAAACACCATATATTTT | CASSHGGGPGNTIYF | NA | TRBV7-2 | NA | TRBJ1-3
TGTGCCAGCAGCCCCGGGACAGGGAGCTCTGGGGCCAACGTCCTGACTTTC | CASSPGTGSSGANVLTF | TRBD1 | TRBV11-3 | NA | TRBJ2-6
TGTGCCAGCGGACAGGGGAACACTGAAGCTTTCTTT | CASGQGNTEAFF | TRBD1 | TRBV13 | once | TRBJ1-1
TGTGCCAGCGCAGCTAACTATGGCTACACCTTC | CASAANYGYTF | NA | TRBV2 | NA | TRBJ1-2
TGTGCCAGTACTGGGACAGGGGTGGCGGGAGGCTACACCTTC | CASTGTGVAGGYTF | TRBD1 | TRBV19 | NA | TRBJ1-2
TGTGCCAGCTCACCGACGGGGGGGCAGGAGACCCAGTACTTC | CASSPTGGQETQYF | TRBD2 | TRBV18 | NA | TRBJ2-5
TGTGCCAGCAGTGAATACTACGGGATTGAAGCTTTCTTT | CASSEYYGIEAFF | NA | TRBV6-1 | once | TRBJ1-1
TGTGCCAGCAGCCCTTTACAGGGGGGGAACACTGAAGCTTTCTTT | CASSPLQGGNTEAFF | TRBD1 | TRBV3-1/TRBV3-2 | NA | TRBJ1-1
TGTGCCAGCCGCGTCGGGGGGAGGGCTGGGGCCAACGTCCTGACTTTC | CASRVGGRAGANVLTF | TRBD2 | TRBV5-4 | NA | TRBJ2-6
TGCGCCAGCAGCCAAGTGGGACACCCGAACACTGAAGCTTTCTTT | CASSQVGHPNTEAFF | NA | TRBV4-1 | NA | TRBJ1-1
TGTGCCATCAGTCCAGTGCGAGGCCTTCAAGAGACCCAGTACTTC | CAISPVRGLQETQYF | NA | TRBV10-3 | NA | TRBJ2-5
TGTGCCAGCAGCCCCATTCTCAATAGAGGCTACACCTTC | CASSPILNRGYTF | NA | TRBV14 | once | TRBJ1-2
TGTGCCAGCAGCTTAACCGGGGGGGCAGGAGATACGCAGTATTTT | CASSLTGGAGDTQYF | TRBD2 | TRBV7-9 | few | TRBJ2-3
TGTGCCAGCTCACCCGGACTAGCGGGGGCCTACAATGAGCAGTTCTTC | CASSPGLAGAYNEQFF | TRBD2 | TRBV18 | NA | TRBJ2-1
TGTGCCAGCAGGATTAGCGGGGGGACAACCTACAATGAGCAGTTCTTC | CASRISGGTTYNEQFF | TRBD2 | TRBV27 | once | TRBJ2-1